Listed below are T cell receptor beta chains from one sample, sequenced in a study of blood T cell repertoires in COVID-19. Libraries were prepared by immunoSEQ multiplex PCR; TCRdb keeps only in-frame clonotypes and omits some of them. This repertoire shows roughly 180,000 clones, about 80% found once; its top ten account for approximately 9.9%. Sequencing was carried out using PBMCs or T cells enriched from blood (not recorded which). The source is a man between 45 and 60 years old who had recovered from COVID-19. CDR3s include the opening cysteine and the closing phenylalanine or tryptophan. The D gene is left open where the match is weak. The size of a clone is reported for some rows only, either as once, few or many, or as a class for expanded clones.

CDR3 DNA	CDR3 protein	V gene	J gene	D gene	clone size	CDR3 length
TGTGCCAGCAGCCGGGTGGTGGAGACCCAGTACTTC	CASSRVVETQYF	TRBV7-2	TRBJ2-5	NA	NA	12
TGTGCCAGCAGCTTGGCCGGGGATTCAAACATTCAGTACTTC	CASSLAGDSNIQYF	TRBV5-5	TRBJ2-4	NA	NA	14
TGTGCCAGCAGCCAAGCGGGACAGGGGGCGCTTGGCTACACCTTC	CASSQAGQGALGYTF	TRBV3-1/TRBV3-2	TRBJ1-2	TRBD1	NA	15
TGTGCCAGCAGTGAGCAGGTACACCGTGGCTACACCTTC	CASSEQVHRGYTF	TRBV2	TRBJ1-2	NA	NA	13
TGTGCCAGCAGCTTAGCGGGGACATCTGGAAACACCATATATTTT	CASSLAGTSGNTIYF	TRBV7-8	TRBJ1-3	NA	NA	15
TGTGCCAGCAGCCGTGGGACAGGGGCTCTTAGCTCCTACGAGCAGTACTTC	CASSRGTGALSSYEQYF	TRBV5-5	TRBJ2-7	TRBD1	NA	17
TGTGCCAGCAGCCGGACAGCAACTAATGAAAAACTGTTTTTT	CASSRTATNEKLFF	TRBV5-5	TRBJ1-4	NA	NA	14
TGTGCCAGCAGCAAAGATGTCGGGCGGGAGGCCGACGAGCAGTACTTC	CASSKDVGREADEQYF	TRBV21-1	TRBJ2-7	NA	NA	16
TGTGCCAGCAGTTCCCCGTTAGAGACCCAGTACTTC	CASSSPLETQYF	TRBV27	TRBJ2-5	NA	NA	12
TGTGCCAGCAGCGTAGCAACTAGCGGGGGGGACCAAGATACCCAGTACTTC	CASSVATSGGDQDTQYF	TRBV9	TRBJ2-5	TRBD2	once	17
TGTGCCAGCAGTAATAGAGGACTCACATCCTACGAGCAGTACTTC	CASSNRGLTSYEQYF	TRBV6-5	TRBJ2-7	NA	NA	15
TGTGCCATCAGGGCCGGGACTAGCATTACAGATACGCAGTATTTT	CAIRAGTSITDTQYF	TRBV10-3	TRBJ2-3	TRBD2	NA	15
TGTGCCAGCAGTTTCGGACAGACACCGGAGACCCAGTACTTC	CASSFGQTPETQYF	TRBV27	TRBJ2-5	NA	NA	14
TGCGCCAGCAGCCAAGGGCGCCAGGGCGATACGCAGTATTTT	CASSQGRQGDTQYF	TRBV4-1	TRBJ2-3	NA	NA	14
TGTGCCAGCAGTGAAGTACGGACAGGGCCCTCCAATGAGCAGTTCTTC	CASSEVRTGPSNEQFF	TRBV6-1	TRBJ2-1	TRBD1	NA	16
TGTGCCAGCTCACCGCAGGGTCCAAAGCTGAACACTGAAGCTTTCTTT	CASSPQGPKLNTEAFF	TRBV18	TRBJ1-1	NA	NA	16
TGTGCCAGCTCCCTGTCCAGGGAAAGCGAAAAACTGTTTTTT	CASSLSRESEKLFF	TRBV18	TRBJ1-4	NA	NA	14
TGTGCCAGCAGCTTAAATGGCTTCTCCTACGAGCAGTACTTC	CASSLNGFSYEQYF	TRBV7-3	TRBJ2-7	NA	NA	14
TGTGCCAGCTCACCGGGACAGGGCGCTGAAGCTTTCTTT	CASSPGQGAEAFF	TRBV18	TRBJ1-1	TRBD1	NA	13
TGTGCCACCTCCCAAGGCCGACAAGGGAGTGGAAACACCATATATTTT	CATSQGRQGSGNTIYF	TRBV24-1	TRBJ1-3	NA	NA	16
TGTGCCACAGTCGGATCGGAGGGAACAGGATACAATGAGCAGTTCTTC	CATVGSEGTGYNEQFF	TRBV19	TRBJ2-1	NA	NA	16
TGTGCCTGGAGTGAGGGGGACAGAACCAATCAGCCCCAGCATTTT	CAWSEGDRTNQPQHF	TRBV30	TRBJ1-5	TRBD1	once	15
TGTGCCATCAGGATCCGGTTAGCGGACAATGAGCAGTTCTTC	CAIRIRLADNEQFF	TRBV10-3	TRBJ2-1	NA	NA	14
TGTGCCAGCAGCAGGGGGGACACTACTAACTATGGCTACACCTTC	CASSRGDTTNYGYTF	TRBV6-5	TRBJ1-2	TRBD1	NA	15
TGCGCCAGCAGTGAACGGGAGGGTTCACCCCTCCACTTT	CASSEREGSPLHF	TRBV10-1	TRBJ1-6	NA	NA	13
TGTGCCAACAGGAGCGGGAGAAGCACAGATACGCAGTATTTT	CANRSGRSTDTQYF	TRBV2	TRBJ2-3	TRBD2	NA	14
TGTGCCAGCAGGACTACCACGGGCCTCGGACATGAAAAACTGTTTTTT	CASRTTTGLGHEKLFF	TRBV5-8	TRBJ1-4	NA	NA	16
TGTGCCAGCATCAGGGGGCCTACGGGGACTTTCTTT	CASIRGPTGTFF	TRBV21-1	TRBJ1-1	NA	NA	12